This T cell receptor (beta chain) was sequenced for a study of shared clonotypes between healthy human individuals. Profiling relied on immunoSEQ multiplex PCR, and the TCRdb table lists in-frame clones only, not all of them. This sample has about 1.5 million clones, with approximately 98% found just once. Looked up from germline, CDR1 is MNHEY and CDR2 is SMNVEV (reference sequence). The CDR3 length is 18 residues. Trimming stripped 1 base from V and 4 bases from J, with 21 bases between. This clone appeared a single time. Its target is not known. Naive CD45RA+ and memory CD45RA-negative subsets were split from CD4+ cells. Study findings and constraints: For naive CD4 cells, roughly 5% of clonotypes were shared across a handful of donors. Naive subsets typically showed greater estimated richness than memory subsets.

The rearrangement joins TRBV27 to TRBJ2-3; TRBD2 might be the D (6 bases). The TCR comes from a man aged 25 to 40 in good health. The sample taken for sequencing was naive CD4+ T cells sorted from blood. Documented subset: CD45RA+ positively selected. The CDR3 nucleotides are TGTGCCAGCAGTTTATTAGTCCGGGGGTCCGGTGGCGCAGATACGCAGTATTTT. This translates into CASSLLVRGSGGADTQYF.